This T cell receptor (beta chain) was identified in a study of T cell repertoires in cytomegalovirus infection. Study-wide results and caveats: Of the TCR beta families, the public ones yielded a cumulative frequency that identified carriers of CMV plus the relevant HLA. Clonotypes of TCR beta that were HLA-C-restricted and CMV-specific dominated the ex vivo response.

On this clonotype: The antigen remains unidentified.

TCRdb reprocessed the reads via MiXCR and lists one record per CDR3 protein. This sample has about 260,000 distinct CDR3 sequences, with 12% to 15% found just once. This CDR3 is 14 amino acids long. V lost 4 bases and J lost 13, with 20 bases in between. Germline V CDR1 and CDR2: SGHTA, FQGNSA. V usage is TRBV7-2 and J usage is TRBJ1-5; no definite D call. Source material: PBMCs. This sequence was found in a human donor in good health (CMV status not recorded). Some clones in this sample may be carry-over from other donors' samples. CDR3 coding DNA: TGTGCCAGCAGCTCAATGACGCGGAATCCGCCACAGCATTTT. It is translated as CASSSMTRNPPQHF.